This entry describes one T cell receptor beta chain. Authors' data handling: The authors estimated nucleated cell counts from reference gene primer amplification. Only in-frame clones appear in the TCRdb table, and some are missing; sequencing was by immunoSEQ multiplex PCR. That table supplies the V and J calls and clone size; D and trimming were determined from the DNA. The sample carries about 260,000 clones, around four fifths recorded once. This record comes from a study of blood T cell repertoires in COVID-19. Study-level information: The study drew acute and convalescent COVID-19 samples from the United States, Italy and Spain.

Germline values: CDR1 LNHDA, CDR2 SQIVND (reference sequence). CDR3 size: 14 residues. V lost 5 bases to trimming and J lost 6 bases, with 16 bases between them. The receptor was derived from a woman of 80 years or more with acute or convalescent COVID-19. The V and J genes are TRBV19 and TRBJ1-2; D is uncertain. Sequencing input: peripheral blood. CDR3 DNA: TGTGCCAGTAGTCCGGCGGGTACTTGGGATGGCTACACCTTC. This sequence encodes CASSPAGTWDGYTF. Drawing the rest from reference TRBV19 and TRBJ1-2, the complete variable domain is DGGITQSPKYLFRKEGQNVTLSCEQNLNHDAMYWYRQDPGQGLRLIYYSQIVNDFQKGDIAEGYSVSREKKESFPLTVTSAQKNPTAFYLCASSPAGTWDGYTFGSGTRLTVV.